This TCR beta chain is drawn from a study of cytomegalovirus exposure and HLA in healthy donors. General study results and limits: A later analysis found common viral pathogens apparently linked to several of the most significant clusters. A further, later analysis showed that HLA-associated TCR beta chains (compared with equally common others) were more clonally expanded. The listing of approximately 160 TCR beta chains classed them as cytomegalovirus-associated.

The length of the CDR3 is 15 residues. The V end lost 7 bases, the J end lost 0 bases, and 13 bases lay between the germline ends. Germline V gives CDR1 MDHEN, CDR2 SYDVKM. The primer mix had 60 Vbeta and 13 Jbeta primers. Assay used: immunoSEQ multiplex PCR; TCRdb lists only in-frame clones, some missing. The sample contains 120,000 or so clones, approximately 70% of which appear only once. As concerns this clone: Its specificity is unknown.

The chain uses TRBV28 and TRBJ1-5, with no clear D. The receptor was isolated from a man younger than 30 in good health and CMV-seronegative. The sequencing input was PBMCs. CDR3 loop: CASTPGQYSNQPQHF. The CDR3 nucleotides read TGTGCCAGCACCCCAGGCCAGTATAGCAATCAGCCCCAGCATTTT.